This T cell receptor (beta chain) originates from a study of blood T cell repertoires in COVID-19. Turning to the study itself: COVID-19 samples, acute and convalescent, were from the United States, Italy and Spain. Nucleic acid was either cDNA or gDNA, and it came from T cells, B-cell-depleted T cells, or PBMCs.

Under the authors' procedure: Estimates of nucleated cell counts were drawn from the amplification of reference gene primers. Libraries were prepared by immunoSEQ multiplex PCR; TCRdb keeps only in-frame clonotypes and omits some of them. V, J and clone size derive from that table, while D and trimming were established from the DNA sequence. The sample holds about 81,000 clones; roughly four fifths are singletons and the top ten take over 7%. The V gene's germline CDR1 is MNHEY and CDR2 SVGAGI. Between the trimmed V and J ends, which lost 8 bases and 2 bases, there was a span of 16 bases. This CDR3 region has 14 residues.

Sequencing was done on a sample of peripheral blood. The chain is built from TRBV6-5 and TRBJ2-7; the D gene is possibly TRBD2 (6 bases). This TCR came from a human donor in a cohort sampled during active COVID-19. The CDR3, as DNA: TGTGCCAGCCAGGGAGGCGACCTTACCTACGAGCAGTACTTC. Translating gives CASQGGDLTYEQYF.